A single T cell receptor (beta chain) is shown here with its context. The data belong to a study of preoperative IRX-2 immunotherapy in early breast cancer. The table came from immunoSEQ multiplex PCR; TCRdb's copy has only in-frame clones and leaves some out. Of fewer than 25,000 clones in the sample, roughly 90% are singletons; the top ten hold approximately 26%. Treatment of the sample: preoperative locoregional IRX-2 cytokine immunotherapy. Samples came from a phase Ib trial of preoperative locoregional IRX-2 cytokine immunotherapy. Here the sequenced sample was tumor tissue, taken after IRX-2 immunotherapy. The source is a human donor with breast cancer.

CDR3: CASSEGGRPPLHF. In DNA, the CDR3 is TGTGCCAGCAGTGAAGGGGGTAGGCCACCCCTCCACTTT. The genes are TRBV6-1 and TRBJ1-6; D call uncertain. Germline CDR1 and CDR2: MNHNS and SASEGT. The CDR3 is made up of 13 amino acids. Trimming took off 1 base at V and 11 bases at J, with 9 bases between the two ends.